This T cell receptor beta chain was documented in a study of T cells in Graves' hyperthyroidism and ophthalmopathy. Study observations and caveats: Researchers report that a 13 V-J model separated ophthalmopathy from stable hyperthyroidism.

As regards this clonotype: As yet, its antigen is unknown.

Ophthalmopathy in the patients scored at least 3 on Clinical Activity Score and at least 4 on NOSPECS grade, lasting under 3 months. TCR beta CDR3 regions were amplified from RNA transcripts. Researchers ran a first-round RT-PCR on the TCR CDR3 using the HTBI primer set. TCRdb re-called the multiplex PCR reads with MiXCR, one entry per CDR3 protein. The table lists about 600,000 distinct CDR3 sequences, about 16% of them singletons. The germline CDR1 and CDR2 sequences are KGHSH and LQKENI. The length of the CDR3 is 16 residues. V gave up 3 bases and J gave up 4 bases; unmatched junction bases: 7. This TCR derives from a woman aged 40 to 55 with Graves' ophthalmopathy. This rearrangement joins TRBV18 to TRBJ2-2; 8 bases are a match to TRBD2. The sequenced material came from blood. The CDR3 is CASSPPRGGPTGELFF. The CDR3 DNA sequence: TGTGCCAGCTCACCGCCACGGGGGGGGCCCACCGGGGAGCTGTTTTTT.